A single sample gave rise to the 27 T cell receptor beta chains below, sequenced in a study of blood T cell repertoires in COVID-19. Profiled with immunoSEQ multiplex PCR; TCRdb holds only in-frame clones, not every one. This table holds a few hundred thousand clones, approximately 81% found once. Sequenced material: peripheral blood. The receptors shown here come from a young woman with acute or convalescent COVID-19.

This sequence joins TRBV3-1 (or the pseudogene TRBV3-2) and TRBJ2-5, with 10 bases aligning to TRBD1. CDR1 LGHDT and CDR2 YNNKEL come from the germline V gene (reference sequence). Trimming removed 3 bases from V and 5 bases from J; junction bases left unmatched: 15. CDR3 length: 18 amino acids. CDR3: CASSHMGQGTPLGETQYF. The CDR3 coding sequence is TGTGCCAGCAGCCATATGGGACAGGGGACGCCCTTGGGGGAGACCCAGTACTTC.

This chain links TRBV27 with TRBJ1-1, with 9 positions matching TRBD1. Germline-derived CDR1 and CDR2 are MNHEY and SMNVEV (reference sequence). The CDR3 is 15 amino acids. V was clipped by 3 bases and J by 5 bases; unmatched bases: 7. Here the CDR3 DNA reads TGTGCCAGCAGTTTCGGGGACAGGGCGGGGACTGAAGCTTTCTTT. As protein: CASSFGDRAGTEAFF.

V usage is TRBV6-2 or TRBV6-3 and J usage is TRBJ2-7; D possibly corresponds to TRBD2 (6 bases). Looked up from germline, CDR1 is MNHEY and CDR2 is SVGEGT. The CDR3 is made up of 14 amino acids. Between the trimmed V and J ends, which lost 1 base and 3 bases, there was a span of 10 bases. This CDR3 is CASSYWPEGYEQYF. In nucleotides, the CDR3 is TGTGCCAGCAGTTACTGGCCGGAGGGCTACGAGCAGTACTTC.

Here the CDR3 DNA reads TGTGCCAGCTGGGTGGGGGACAGGGCCCCGGGCTACACCTTC. Its protein is CASWVGDRAPGYTF. The rearrangement links TRBV6-6 to TRBJ1-2; 9 bases align to TRBD1. Per the germline V gene, CDR1 is MNHNY and CDR2 is SVGAGI (reference sequence). The CDR3 runs to 14 residues. The V and J ends lost 8 bases and 8 bases, in that order; junction bases with no gene match: 12.

Turning to this clone: A read error may account for a junction end that differs from germline. V gene TRBV6-2 or TRBV6-3 combines with J gene TRBJ1-4, with 8 bases matching TRBD1. The CDR3 length is 11 residues. CDR1 MNHEY and CDR2 SVGEGT come from the germline V gene. Written as DNA, the CDR3 is TGTGCCAGCAGCAACGGGGACAGGAGAAGTTTT. Its translation: CASSNGDRRSF.

This clone was seen a few times. The gene calls are TRBV10-3 and TRBJ1-6; tentatively, D is TRBD1 (5 bases). This CDR3 has 16 amino acids. Germline lookup yields CDR1 ENHRY and CDR2 SYGVKD. Trimming took off 2 bases at V and 7 bases at J, with 15 bases between the two ends. The DNA of the CDR3 is TGTGCCATCAGTGAGCTTGGAGGGGCCGACAATTCACCCCTCCACTTT. This sequence encodes CAISELGGADNSPLHF.

The chain employs TRBV18 and TRBJ2-1; D might be TRBD1 (7 bases). V was shortened by 3 bases and J by 6 bases, with 18 bases between the two germline ends. Germline-derived CDR1 and CDR2 are KGHSH and LQKENI. The CDR3 is 16 residues long. As DNA, the CDR3 is TGTGCCAGCTCACCCCAGGGGGGTGAGGGTGGCAATGAGCAGTTCTTC. It specifies CASSPQGGEGGNEQFF.

The chain carries TRBV4-3 and TRBJ2-7; a possible D gene is TRBD1 (5 bases). Germline V gene lookup returns CDR1 LGHNA and CDR2 YSLEER. V shed 0 bases and J shed 0 bases, with 12 bases lying between them. The CDR3 contains 16 residues. In nucleotides, the CDR3 is TGCGCCAGCAGCCAAGACTTGGCAGGGAACTCCTACGAGCAGTACTTC. It codes for CASSQDLAGNSYEQYF.

The chain recombines TRBV2 with TRBJ2-1, with 9 bases identical to TRBD2. With 7 bases clipped from V and 4 bases from J, the junction kept 5 bases outside the gene matches. Germline CDR1 SNHLY, CDR2 FYNNEI. The CDR3 is 14 residues long. This CDR3 reads CASTSGTVYNEQFF. The CDR3 DNA reads as TGTGCCAGCACTAGCGGGACCGTTTACAATGAGCAGTTCTTC. Together with reference TRBV2 and TRBJ2-1, the CDR3 gives the full variable domain: EPEVTQTPSHQVTQMGQEVILRCVPISNHLYFYWYRQILGQKVEFLVSFYNNEISEKSEIFDDQFSVERPDGSNFTLKIRSTKLEDSAMYFCASTSGTVYNEQFFGPGTRLTVL.

This rearrangement joins TRBV6-2 or TRBV6-3 to TRBJ2-7; a possible D gene is TRBD1 (6 bases). The CDR3 is made up of 14 amino acids. Germline loops: CDR1 MNHEY, CDR2 SVGEGT. Deletions cut 5 bases from V and 0 bases from J, with 11 bases between. The CDR3, as DNA: TGTGCCAGCAGTGGGACATCCAGCTCCTACGAGCAGTACTTC. Translating gives CASSGTSSSYEQYF.

The rearrangement links TRBV13 to TRBJ2-7; D is ambiguous. CDR1 PRHDT and CDR2 FYEKMQ come from the germline V gene (reference sequence). The CDR3 consists of 12 residues. Trimming took off 5 bases at V and 7 bases at J, with 12 bases between the two ends. Written as DNA, the CDR3 is TGTGCCAGCAGCCAATCCAGAGGAGAGCAGTACTTC. This translates into CASSQSRGEQYF. The full variable domain, rest sourced from reference TRBV13 and TRBJ2-7, is AAGVIQSPRHLIKEKRETATLKCYPIPRHDTVYWYQQGPGQDPQFLISFYEKMQSDKGSIPDRFSAQQFSDYHSELNMSSLELGDSALYFCASSQSRGEQYFGPGTRLTVT.

This clone was seen more than once but under ten times. One end of the junction is discordant with germline, which a read error may explain. The genes are TRBV28 and TRBJ2-7; TRBD1 matches at 7 bases. This CDR3 is 14 amino acids long. Looked up from germline, CDR1 is MDHEN and CDR2 is SYDVKM. CDR3: CASSPDRSSDEQYF. In DNA form, the CDR3 reads TGTGCCAGCAGCCCGGACAGGTCCTCCGACGAGCAGTACTTC.

The V gene is TRBV11-1, the J gene TRBJ2-7, with 7 bases identical to TRBD2. CDR3 length: 14 amino acids. In germline, CDR1 is SGHAT, CDR2 FQDESV (reference sequence). Losses at the gene ends were 2 bases for V and 3 bases for J; bases not matched to a gene: 4. The CDR3 loop reads CASSLWGGGYEQYF. The CDR3 DNA follows: TGTGCCAGCAGCTTATGGGGGGGTGGCTACGAGCAGTACTTC.

This clone was seen ten or more times. The rearrangement uses TRBV18 and TRBJ2-1; 14 nucleotides line up with TRBD2. CDR1 and CDR2 (germline): KGHSH, LQKENI. CDR3 length equals 16 residues. The junction had 4 bases not matched to a gene; V was cut back by 0 bases and J by 9 bases. DNA of the CDR3: TGTGCCAGCTCACCACCGGGGACTAGCGGGAGAGGTGAGCAGTTCTTC. Translating gives CASSPPGTSGRGEQFF.

This chain connects TRBV4-1 to TRBJ1-6; D gene uncertain. Trimming cost V 0 bases and J 0 bases, with 12 bases left between them. The germline V gene encodes CDR1 MGHRA and CDR2 YSYEKL. CDR3 length: 18 amino acids. The CDR3 loop reads CASSQERARASYNSPLHF. CDR3 coding DNA: TGCGCCAGCAGCCAAGAGCGAGCTAGAGCCTCCTATAATTCACCCCTCCACTTT.

The V and J genes are TRBV12-5 and TRBJ2-2; 7 bases line up with TRBD1. Germline-derived CDR1 and CDR2 are LGHNT and FRNRAP. J gave up 1 base and V 5 bases, and 4 bases lay outside the gene matches. CDR3 length equals 15 residues. CDR3 residues: CASGNRQGNTGELFF. CDR3 in DNA: TGTGCTAGTGGTAACCGACAGGGGAACACCGGGGAGCTGTTTTTT.

The chain is built from TRBV19 and TRBJ2-1, with TRBD2 matching 10 bases. V dropped 5 bases and J dropped 6; count of bases not matched to a gene: 10. The CDR3 sequence is 16 residues long. Per germline, CDR1 LNHDA and CDR2 SQIVND (reference sequence). Here the CDR3 reads CASSPGGTSVFNEQFF. In nucleotides, the CDR3 is TGTGCCAGTAGTCCCGGGGGGACTAGCGTGTTCAATGAGCAGTTCTTC.

V and J are TRBV19 and TRBJ2-4, with D possibly TRBD2 on 6 matching bases. The CDR3 loop spans 14 amino acids. The V end lost 5 bases, the J end lost 9 bases, and 17 bases lay between the germline ends. In germline, CDR1 is LNHDA, CDR2 SQIVND (reference sequence). CDR3 residues: CASSWPRVRGIQYF. The CDR3 nucleotides are TGTGCCAGTAGTTGGCCCAGGGTGCGGGGCATTCAGTACTTC.

The chain joins TRBV18 to TRBJ1-4, with TRBD1 matching 9 bases. The CDR3 spans 19 residues. V lost 3 bases to trimming and J lost 3 bases; unmatched junction nucleotides: 14. Germline loops: CDR1 KGHSH, CDR2 LQKENI. The DNA for the CDR3 is TGTGCCAGCTCACCCGAACATCTAAAACAGGGGGCCTCTAATGAAAAACTGTTTTTT. It translates to CASSPEHLKQGASNEKLFF.

V and J are TRBV18 and TRBJ1-1, with 7 bases fitting TRBD1. The CDR3 has 17 residues. The junction had 10 bases not matched to a gene; V was cut back by 2 bases and J by 1 base. Germline V gene data show CDR1 as KGHSH and CDR2 as LQKENI. Written as DNA, the CDR3 is TGTGCCAGCTCACCAGCCTTGGACAGGATGGAGAACACTGAAGCTTTCTTT. It codes for CASSPALDRMENTEAFF.

V gene TRBV4-1 combines with J gene TRBJ2-5; D may be TRBD1 (5 bases). V lost 3 bases and J lost 4, with 9 bases in between. The germline gives CDR1 MGHRA, CDR2 YSYEKL. CDR3 size: 13 residues. The CDR3 sequence: CASSQSRAETQYF. The CDR3 DNA reads as TGCGCCAGCAGCCAGAGCAGGGCAGAGACCCAGTACTTC.

V usage is TRBV19 and J usage is TRBJ2-1; 9 nucleotides match TRBD2. The germline CDR1 and CDR2 sequences are LNHDA and SQIVND (reference sequence). After removal of 5 bases from V and 7 bases from J, the junction contained 15 bases not matched to a gene. The CDR3 loop spans 17 amino acids. As DNA, the CDR3 is TGTGCCAGTAGTTCTAGGGGTAGCGGGAGTTTTTATAATGAGCAGTTCTTC. Translated, it gives CASSSRGSGSFYNEQFF.

This clone was counted a single time. The gene calls are TRBV6-5 and TRBJ1-3; D is perhaps TRBD1 (5 bases). The CDR3 consists of 15 residues. Trimming shortened V by 10 bases and J by 7 bases, and 23 bases separated the two germline ends. Per germline, CDR1 MNHEY and CDR2 SVGAGI. The CDR3 spells CATGGLAVGWNTIYF. The DNA of the CDR3 is TGTGCCACCGGGGGTCTTGCGGTCGGATGGAACACCATATATTTT.

This chain joins TRBV2 and TRBJ1-1, with 8 bases lining up with TRBD1. Germline values: CDR1 SNHLY, CDR2 FYNNEI. The CDR3 loop spans 10 amino acids. Losses at the gene ends were 8 bases for V and 11 bases for J; bases not matched to a gene: 4. The CDR3 DNA reads as TGTGCCAGCGGGGGACAGGCGGCTTTCTTT. Its protein product is CASGGQAAFF.

This rearrangement joins TRBV4-3 to TRBJ1-2, with 7 positions matching TRBD1. Germline V gives CDR1 LGHNA, CDR2 YSLEER. With 4 bases clipped from V and 3 bases from J, the junction kept 11 bases outside the gene matches. The CDR3 is 16 amino acids. The CDR3 nucleotides read TGCGCCAGCAGCCCAGAAACCGACAGGGCATACTATGGCTACACCTTC. Protein: CASSPETDRAYYGYTF.

The chain joins TRBV3-1 (or the pseudogene TRBV3-2) to TRBJ2-2; possibly TRBD2 for D (6 bases). The germline V gene encodes CDR1 LGHDT and CDR2 YNNKEL (reference sequence). The CDR3 has 16 amino acids. V was clipped by 1 base and J by 3 bases, with 12 bases between them. The CDR3 loop reads CASSQVRDGDTGELFF. CDR3 coding DNA: TGTGCCAGCAGCCAAGTGCGGGATGGGGACACCGGGGAGCTGTTTTTT.

The chain employs TRBV27 and TRBJ1-2; TRBD1 might be the D (6 bases). Germline V lookup: CDR1 MNHEY, CDR2 SMNVEV (reference sequence). The CDR3 covers 13 residues. The V end lost 0 bases, the J end lost 5 bases, and 7 bases lay between the germline ends. The CDR3 spells CASSLSGQYGYTF. DNA for the CDR3: TGTGCCAGCAGTTTATCGGGACAATATGGCTACACCTTC.